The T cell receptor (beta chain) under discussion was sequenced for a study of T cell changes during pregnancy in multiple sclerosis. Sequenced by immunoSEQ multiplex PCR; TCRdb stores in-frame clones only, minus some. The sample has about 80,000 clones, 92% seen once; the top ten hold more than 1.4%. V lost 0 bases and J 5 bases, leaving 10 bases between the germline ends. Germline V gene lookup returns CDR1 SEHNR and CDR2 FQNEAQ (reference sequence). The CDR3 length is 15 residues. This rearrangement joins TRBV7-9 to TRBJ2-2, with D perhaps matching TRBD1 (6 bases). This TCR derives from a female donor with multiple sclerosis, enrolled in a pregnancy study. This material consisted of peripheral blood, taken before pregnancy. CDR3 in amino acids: CASSLAGGRTGELFF. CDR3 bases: TGTGCCAGCAGCTTAGCTGGGGGCAGGACCGGGGAGCTGTTTTTT.